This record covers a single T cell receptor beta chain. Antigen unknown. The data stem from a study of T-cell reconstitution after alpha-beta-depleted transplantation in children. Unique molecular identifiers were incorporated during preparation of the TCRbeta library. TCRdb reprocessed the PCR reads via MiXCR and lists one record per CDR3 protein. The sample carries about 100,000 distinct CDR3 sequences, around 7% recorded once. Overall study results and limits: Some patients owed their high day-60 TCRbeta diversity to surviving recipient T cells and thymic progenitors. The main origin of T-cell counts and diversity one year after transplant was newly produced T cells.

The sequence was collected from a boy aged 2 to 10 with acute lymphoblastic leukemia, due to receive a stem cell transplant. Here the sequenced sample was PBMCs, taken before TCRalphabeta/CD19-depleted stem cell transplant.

DNA of the CDR3: TGTGCCAGCAGCTTAGGACTGCCGGAGCAGTTCTTC. This sequence encodes CASSLGLPEQFF. V gene TRBV11-2 combines with J gene TRBJ2-1; D not resolved. This CDR3 has 12 amino acids. The germline V and J ends were trimmed by 1 base and 10 bases, with 8 bases remaining between them. CDR1 is SGHAT and CDR2 is FQNNGV in the germline V gene.